One and the same sample provided the 19 T cell receptor beta chains below, sequenced in a study of blood T cell repertoires in COVID-19. The repertoire was sequenced with immunoSEQ multiplex PCR; TCRdb's copy has only in-frame clones and lacks some. The sample has roughly 150,000 clones; roughly nine tenths are singletons. The sample taken for sequencing was peripheral blood. Receptor source: a woman between 65 and 79 years old with acute or convalescent COVID-19.

This chain joins TRBV18 and TRBJ2-1; 9 bases match TRBD1. Looked up from germline, CDR1 is KGHSH and CDR2 is LQKENI. With V trimmed by 3 bases and J by 8 bases, 8 bases remained unmatched. CDR3 length: 15 amino acids. The CDR3 spells CASSPGVQGADEQFF. For the CDR3, the DNA is TGTGCCAGCTCACCGGGTGTACAGGGGGCTGATGAGCAGTTCTTC.

The chain carries TRBV11-2 and TRBJ2-5, with 14 positions matching TRBD2. There are 15 residues in the CDR3. CDR1 is SGHAT and CDR2 is FQNNGV in the germline V gene. The V segment lost 4 bases and the J segment 3 bases; nucleotides outside the gene matches: 1. The CDR3 sequence: CASSSGLAGEETQYF. CDR3 sequence (DNA): TGTGCCAGCAGCTCGGGACTAGCGGGGGAAGAGACCCAGTACTTC.

This rearrangement joins TRBV2 to TRBJ2-2, with TRBD2 matching over 9 bases. With 1 base clipped from V and 5 bases from J, the junction kept 11 bases outside the gene matches. Germline CDR1 reads SNHLY; CDR2 reads FYNNEI. This CDR3 is 18 amino acids long. The DNA for the CDR3 is TGTGCCAGCAGTGAAGGAGGGCGACTAGCGGTAACTACCGGGGAGCTGTTTTTT. Protein product: CASSEGGRLAVTTGELFF.

This clone is a singleton in its sample. CDR3 DNA sequence: TGTGCCAGCAGCTTAGTGGGGGGGGGCCTTGACACAGATACGCAGTATTTT. It yields the protein CASSLVGGGLDTDTQYF. The chain employs TRBV7-2 and TRBJ2-3; tentatively, D is TRBD2 (7 bases). Trimming cost V 1 base and J 2 bases, with 16 bases left between them. This CDR3 spans 17 amino acids. Germline V gene lookup returns CDR1 SGHTA and CDR2 FQGNSA.

J is TRBJ1-5 and V is TRBV20-1; TRBD1 aligns across 7 bases. Germline V CDR1 and CDR2: DFQATT, SNEGSKA (reference sequence). After removal of 3 bases from V and 5 bases from J, the junction contained 4 bases not matched to a gene. This CDR3 has 13 residues. The CDR3: CSASGQAYQPQHF. CDR3 bases: TGCAGTGCTAGTGGACAGGCCTATCAGCCCCAGCATTTT.

The V call is TRBV4-2, the J call TRBJ1-1; D possibly corresponds to TRBD1 (6 bases). The CDR3 has 16 residues. Trimming stripped 0 bases from V and 0 bases from J, with 11 bases between. Germline V CDR1 and CDR2: LGHNA, YNFKEQ. The CDR3 loop is CASSQDRTVMNTEAFF. CDR3 nucleotides: TGTGCCAGCAGCCAAGATCGGACAGTGATGAACACTGAAGCTTTCTTT.

This clone was counted a single time. This chain links TRBV27 with TRBJ1-5; possible D gene TRBD1, 5 bases. Trimming left V 2 bases short and J 6 bases short, with 11 bases between. This CDR3 spans 14 amino acids. Germline CDR1 and CDR2: MNHEY and SMNVEV (reference sequence). This CDR3 is CASSLKGPTQPQHF. As DNA, the CDR3 is TGTGCCAGCAGTTTAAAGGGGCCCACTCAGCCCCAGCATTTT.

This clone was recorded once. The rearrangement joins TRBV4-2 to TRBJ1-5, with 7 positions matching TRBD1. CDR1 is LGHNA, CDR2 YNFKEQ, per germline. Germline trimming cut 4 bases from V and 2 bases from J; bases unmatched to any gene: 2. The CDR3 is 14 amino acids. The CDR3, as DNA: TGTGCCAGCAGCCCAGACAGGGGCAATCAGCCCCAGCATTTT. As protein: CASSPDRGNQPQHF.

The gene calls are TRBV7-2 and TRBJ1-3; possible D gene TRBD1, 5 bases. Trimming took off 3 bases at V and 2 bases at J, with 8 bases between the two ends. This CDR3 region has 14 residues. The germline V gene encodes CDR1 SGHTA and CDR2 FQGNSA. The CDR3 here is CASSFDRTGNTIYF. Here the CDR3 DNA reads TGTGCCAGCAGCTTTGACAGAACTGGAAACACCATATATTTT.

This clone was seen a few times. This rearrangement joins TRBV20-1 to TRBJ1-1; D call uncertain. V lost 3 bases and J 0 bases, leaving 8 bases between the germline ends. There are 13 residues in the CDR3. From germline, CDR1 is DFQATT and CDR2 SNEGSKA (reference sequence). The CDR3, as DNA: TGCAGTGCTAGTACACCCATGAACACTGAAGCTTTCTTT. Residues: CSASTPMNTEAFF.

The chain carries TRBV6-2 or TRBV6-3 and TRBJ1-2, with 7 bases aligning to TRBD1. With 6 bases clipped from V and 5 bases from J, the junction kept 6 bases outside the gene matches. The CDR3 totals 13 residues. Germline CDR1 is MNHEY and CDR2 is SVGEGT. DNA of the CDR3: TGTGCCAGCAGCGGGGACAGCGGATATGGCTACACCTTC. This codes for CASSGDSGYGYTF.

The rearrangement uses TRBV18 and TRBJ2-7; TRBD2 might be the D (7 bases). Germline CDR1 KGHSH, CDR2 LQKENI. V was cut by 2 bases and J by 7 bases, with 15 bases left in between. The CDR3 covers 14 residues. The CDR3 nucleotides read TGTGCCAGCTCACCAAGAGGCGGGGGCCGGGAGCAGTACTTC. Its translation is CASSPRGGGREQYF.

V and J are TRBV9 and TRBJ1-2, with 10 bases identical to TRBD1. This CDR3 region has 16 residues. V dropped 2 bases and J dropped 3; count of bases not matched to a gene: 7. Germline V CDR1 and CDR2: SGDLS, YYNGEE. CDR3 nucleotide sequence: TGTGCCAGCAGCGTTACCGGGACAGGGGCGGACTATGGCTACACCTTC. As protein: CASSVTGTGADYGYTF.

This rearrangement joins TRBV10-3 to TRBJ1-3; D possibly corresponds to TRBD1 (5 bases). Trimming removed 3 bases at V and 5 bases at J, with 8 bases between. This CDR3 comprises 13 residues. In germline, CDR1 is ENHRY, CDR2 SYGVKD. CDR3 coding DNA: TGTGCCATCAGTGAACCAGGGAGAAACACCATATATTTT. It yields the protein CAISEPGRNTIYF.

This clone has just a few counts. This chain links TRBV5-4 with TRBJ2-1; the match to TRBD2 covers 7 bases. Germline lookup yields CDR1 SGHNT and CDR2 YYREEE (reference sequence). The ends lost 3 bases at V and 8 bases at J; junction bases unmatched: 2. This CDR3 region has 12 residues. CDR3 protein: CASSSLADEQFF. In nucleotides, the CDR3 is TGTGCCAGCAGCTCCCTAGCGGATGAGCAGTTCTTC.

The V and J genes are TRBV10-3 and TRBJ2-5; TRBD2 matches at 9 bases. Germline-derived CDR1 and CDR2 are ENHRY and SYGVKD. J gave up 5 bases and V 0 bases, and 7 bases lay outside the gene matches. The CDR3 spans 16 residues. DNA for the CDR3: TGTGCCATCAGTGAGTCGGGTAGCGGGGGACTTGAGACCCAGTACTTC. It is translated as CAISESGSGGLETQYF.

The J gene is TRBJ1-2, the V gene TRBV4-3; 7 nucleotides align to TRBD1. The CDR3 covers 15 residues. Losses at the gene ends were 6 bases for V and 5 bases for J; bases not matched to a gene: 12. Germline V gives CDR1 LGHNA, CDR2 YSLEER. CDR3 sequence (DNA): TGCGCCAGCAGTTACCAAGGCGGGACAGTTTATGGCTACACCTTC. Translation: CASSYQGGTVYGYTF.

V is TRBV12-2 and J is TRBJ1-2; the D segment call TRBD1 is taken from the table without a DNA check. TRBV12-2 is a pseudogene segment. The CDR3 spans 12 residues. The CDR3 region is CASRLEGYGYTF. In DNA form, the CDR3 reads TGTGCAAGTCGCTTAGAGGGGTATGGCTACACCTTC.

This chain connects TRBV7-3 to TRBJ2-3, with D perhaps matching TRBD1 (6 bases). The CDR3 contains 17 residues. The V gene lost 5 bases and the J gene lost 5 bases, with 23 bases spanning the gap. The V gene's germline CDR1 is SGHTA and CDR2 FQGTGA. The CDR3 reads CASSRNGAGANGDTQYF. The CDR3 DNA follows: TGTGCCAGCAGCAGAAACGGGGCAGGGGCCAACGGAGATACGCAGTATTTT.